This TCR beta chain was profiled in a study of OX40 agonist ivuxolimab in advanced cancers. Overall study context: At 0.01 to 10 mg/kg, ivuxolimab was administered intravenously to patients every 2 weeks.

The CDR3 sequence is 14 residues long. The ends were cut back, 3 bases at V and 5 bases at J, with 14 bases in the middle. Germline loops: CDR1 MNHEY, CDR2 SMNVEV (reference sequence). Data came from immunoSEQ multiplex PCR; TCRdb stores just in-frame clones and leaves some out. The sample holds over 20,000 clones, just under 85% seen once. The starting material was CD4+ or CD8+ T cells sorted from blood, obtained in a trial of the OX40 agonist ivuxolimab. The sequence was collected from an adult with an advanced solid tumor such as melanoma, head and neck, liver or kidney cancer. The genes are TRBV27 and TRBJ2-7; TRBD2 is a possible D gene (5 bases). CDR3 coding DNA: TGTGCCAGCAGTTTCGGGGTGTGGGGTGACGAGCAGTACTTC. Translated, it gives CASSFGVWGDEQYF.